This T cell receptor beta chain was captured in a study of identical twins. Template switching introduced a universal primer site, and the cDNA bore unique molecular identifiers. TCRdb recomputed calls from the 5' RACE reads with MiXCR, one row per CDR3 protein. This repertoire shows approximately 890,000 distinct CDR3 sequences, around an eighth found once; its top ten account for 1.5% to 2%. As to this clonotype: Its antigen is still unknown.

Trimming cost V 0 bases and J 13 bases, with 7 bases left between them. Germline-derived CDR1 and CDR2 are WSHSY and SAAADI. The CDR3 runs to 11 residues. Notes on the study in general: Because invariant MAIT and iNKT cells could be present, zero-insertion analyses could be partly confounded.

The sample also formed part of further work on yellow fever vaccine responses in identical twins.

The gene calls are TRBV10-2 and TRBJ2-1; TRBD1 is a possible D gene (5 bases). This TCR was sampled from a woman between 18 and 30 years old in good health. The sample taken for sequencing was PBMCs. The CDR3 is CASSESRGQFF. In DNA, the CDR3 is TGCGCCAGCAGTGAGTCAAGGGGTCAGTTCTTC.